This T cell receptor (beta chain) was observed in a study of cytomegalovirus exposure and HLA in healthy donors. The germline gives CDR1 MNHEY, CDR2 SMNVEV (reference sequence). The CDR3 is 11 residues long. The V segment lost 9 bases and the J segment 7 bases; nucleotides outside the gene matches: 3. Primers: 60 Vbeta forward and 13 Jbeta reverse. The method was immunoSEQ multiplex PCR; TCRdb's version includes in-frame clones alone and lacks a portion of them. The profile covers about 200,000 clones, with around 86% appearing a single time and roughly 2.5% taken by the ten largest. The source material was PBMCs. The TCR sequence derives from a woman aged 40 to 50 in good health and CMV-seronegative. The chain is built from TRBV27 and TRBJ1-1, with TRBD1 identical over 9 bases. The DNA for the CDR3 is TGTGCCAGTGGACAGGGGATTGAAGCTTTCTTT. It translates to CASGQGIEAFF.